These 2 T cell receptor beta chains were sequenced from one sample in a study of spatial heterogeneity in lung cancer. Documented time point: sample taken at primary tumor resection. The input material, whole RNA from tumor, nontumor lung or frozen PBMC, was sequenced unsorted. TCRdb re-analysed the 5' RACE reads in MiXCR, keeping a single row per CDR3 protein. The data hold 5,000 or so distinct CDR3 sequences, with approximately 20% observed a single time. The source was normal lung tissue next to the tumor, collected at surgery. The receptor set was obtained from a male donor with early-stage non-small cell lung cancer.

A remark on this clonotype: Because the library targeted alpha chains, this beta chain is an off-target read whose size means little. This rearrangement joins TRBV7-9 to TRBJ2-5, with D perhaps matching TRBD2 (6 bases). The ends were cut back, 5 bases at V and 0 bases at J, with 10 bases in the middle. Germline CDR1 and CDR2: SEHNR and FQNEAQ (reference sequence). This CDR3 spans 14 amino acids. Here the CDR3 reads CASSHRDYQETQYF. CDR3 DNA: TGTGCCAGCAGCCACCGGGACTACCAAGAGACCCAGTACTTC.

Note on this clonotype: As an off-target read in a library built for alpha chains, this beta chain has a frequency of little significance. The chain has TRBV12-3 or TRBV12-4 and TRBJ2-5; 12 positions agree with TRBD2. Losses at the gene ends were 0 bases for V and 4 bases for J; bases not matched to a gene: 9. CDR3 length: 18 residues. The CDR3 region is CASSLATRLAGALETQYF. For the CDR3, the DNA is TGTGCCAGCAGTTTAGCGACCAGACTAGCGGGGGCCCTAGAGACCCAGTACTTC.